Listed below are T cell receptor beta chains from one sample, sequenced in a study of blood T cell repertoires in COVID-19. Only in-frame clones appear in the TCRdb table, and some are missing; sequencing was by immunoSEQ multiplex PCR. This table has some 83,000 clones, approximately 80% appearing once. The sequencing sample was made of peripheral blood. These receptors were obtained from a man aged 50 to 60 with acute or convalescent COVID-19. CDR3s include the opening cysteine and the closing phenylalanine or tryptophan. A D gene is named only where the DNA matches it firmly. The listing skips clone size in some rows; elsewhere it reads once, few, many or a size class.

>few|.|TRBJ2-7|TRBV10-3
CATRDNSYEQYF
TGTGCCACCCGGGACAACTCCTACGAGCAGTACTTC
>.|.|TRBJ2-3|TRBV5-1
CASSFLAFTDTQYF
TGCGCCAGCAGCTTCTTGGCCTTCACAGATACGCAGTATTTT
>.|.|TRBJ2-7|TRBV5-1
CASSGGYEQYF
TGCGCCAGCAGTGGGGGGTACGAGCAGTACTTC
>.|.|TRBJ1-1|TRBV6-5
CASRRADTEAFF
TGTGCCAGCAGACGCGCTGACACTGAAGCTTTCTTT
>.|TRBD1|TRBJ1-2|TRBV28
CASRKGQGNYGYTF
TGTGCCAGCAGGAAGGGACAGGGAAACTATGGCTACACCTTC
>.|.|TRBJ1-2|TRBV19
CASSIPGKNYGYTF
TGTGCCAGTAGTATCCCCGGTAAGAACTATGGCTACACCTTC
>.|TRBD2|TRBJ2-1|TRBV7-2
CASSTTSGSSYNEQFF
TGTGCCAGCAGCACGACTAGCGGGAGCTCCTACAATGAGCAGTTCTTC
>.|TRBD1|TRBJ1-1|TRBV6-5
CASGDRAAFF
TGTGCCAGCGGCGACAGGGCAGCTTTCTTT
>.|TRBD2|TRBJ2-1|TRBV14
CASSQYPGGRAKDGYNEQFF
TGTGCCAGCAGCCAATACCCGGGCGGGAGGGCCAAGGATGGCTACAATGAGCAGTTCTTC
>.|.|TRBJ2-1|TRBV21-1
CASSNRGTSAYNEQFF
TGTGCCAGCAGCAATAGGGGGACTAGCGCTTACAATGAGCAGTTCTTC
>.|.|TRBJ1-5|TRBV5-5
CASSDSNQPQHF
TGTGCCAGCAGCGACAGTAACCAGCCCCAGCATTTT
>once|.|TRBJ2-2|TRBV20-1
CSASSGGANGELFF
TGCAGTGCTAGTTCGGGGGGCGCGAACGGGGAGCTGTTTTTT
>.|.|TRBJ1-1|TRBV28
CASSPSGADGGEAFF
TGTGCCAGCAGTCCCAGCGGGGCTGATGGAGGGGAAGCTTTCTTT
>.|TRBD1|TRBJ1-6|TRBV12-5
CARATLSRPGQGENSPLHF
TGTGCTAGGGCCACGTTAAGCAGACCGGGACAGGGGGAGAATTCACCCCTCCACTTT
>.|.|TRBJ1-2|TRBV5-1
CASSSTGDGYTF
TGCGCCAGCAGCTCGACAGGTGACGGCTACACCTTC
>once|.|TRBJ1-2|TRBV3-1/TRBV3-2
CASSQEVAGGGYTF
TGTGCCAGCAGCCAAGAAGTAGCGGGGGGTGGCTACACCTTC
>.|TRBD1|TRBJ2-2|TRBV2
CASSGQGRNTGELFF
TGTGCCAGCAGTGGACAGGGAAGGAACACCGGGGAGCTGTTTTTT
>.|.|TRBJ1-3|TRBV9
CASSPGGGASNTIYF
TGTGCCAGCAGCCCTGGCGGGGGCGCGTCTAACACCATATATTTT
>.|TRBD1|TRBJ1-4|TRBV4-3
CASSLRDRDEKLFF
TGCGCCAGCAGCCTCCGGGACAGGGACGAAAAACTGTTTTTT
>.|TRBD1|TRBJ2-7|TRBV3-1/TRBV3-2
CASSTPGQGGHEQYF
TGTGCCAGCAGCACTCCGGGACAGGGTGGCCACGAGCAGTACTTC
>.|.|TRBJ1-1|TRBV6-2/TRBV6-3
CASSSAPGSMNTEAFF
.
>.|.|TRBJ1-5|TRBV2
CASMVESSNQPQHF
TGTGCCAGCATGGTGGAGTCTAGCAATCAGCCCCAGCATTTT
>.|TRBD1|TRBJ2-7|TRBV5-8
CASSSPGTGTYEQYF
TGTGCCAGCAGCTCCCCCGGGACAGGGACCTACGAGCAGTACTTT
>.|.|TRBJ1-1|TRBV10-3
CAISQGKNTEAFF
TGTGCCATCAGCCAGGGAAAGAACACTGAAGCTTTCTTT
>.|.|TRBJ2-2|TRBV27
CASSFACVWPRNPLTPNTGELFF
TGTGCCAGCAGTTTCGCGTGCGTGTGGCCTAGGAACCCGTTGACCCCTAACACCGGGGAGCTGTTTTTT
>.|TRBD1|TRBJ1-1|TRBV5-1
CASSHGQGGRNTEAFF
TGCGCCAGCAGCCACGGACAAGGGGGCCGAAACACTGAAGCTTTCTTT
>.|.|TRBJ2-1|TRBV28
CASSLIVGDNEQFF
TGTGCCAGCAGTCTGATCGTAGGGGACAATGAGCAGTTCTTC
>.|TRBD1|TRBJ1-1|TRBV12-5
CASGSGTGGIRTEAFF
TGTGCTAGTGGTTCCGGGACAGGGGGCATAAGGACTGAAGCTTTCTTT
>.|TRBD1|TRBJ1-6|TRBV2
CASSGLGDRESPLHF
TGTGCCAGCAGTGGATTGGGGGACAGGGAGTCACCCCTCCACTTT
>.|TRBD1|TRBJ2-7|TRBV12-3/TRBV12-4
CASSFDRDDEQYF
TGTGCCAGCAGTTTTGACAGGGACGACGAGCAGTACTTC
>.|TRBD1|TRBJ1-1|TRBV10-3
CAISKQGEYTEAFF
TGTGCCATCAGCAAACAGGGGGAATACACTGAAGCTTTCTTT
>.|.|TRBJ1-1|TRBV7-8
CASSFQPRGTEAFF
TGTGCCAGCAGCTTTCAACCCAGGGGCACTGAAGCTTTCTTT
>.|TRBD2|TRBJ2-1|TRBV11-3
CASSSGLAGDNEQFF
TGTGCCAGCAGTTCGGGACTAGCGGGAGATAATGAGCAGTTCTTC
>.|.|TRBJ2-2|TRBV4-3
CASSQDRTSSASELFF
TGCGCCAGCAGCCAAGACAGAACTAGCTCTGCTTCCGAGCTGTTTTTT
>.|TRBD1|TRBJ1-2|TRBV5-6
CASSLATGGGNYGYTF
TGTGCCAGCAGCTTGGCCACAGGGGGCGGGAACTATGGCTACACCTTC
>.|.|TRBJ1-2|TRBV6-2/TRBV6-3
CASSSTGSGYTF
TGTGCCAGCAGTTCTACAGGGTCTGGCTACACCTTC
>.|.|TRBJ1-4|TRBV6-5
CATLTGSTQGEKLFF
TGTGCCACCCTGACCGGGTCGACACAGGGAGAAAAACTGTTTTTT
>.|.|TRBJ2-2|TRBV19
CASSIQGNTGELFF
TGTGCCAGTAGTATACAGGGCAACACCGGGGAGCTGTTTTTT
>.|.|TRBJ2-3|TRBV29-1
CSVEGGSRVTDTQYF
TGCAGCGTTGAAGGTGGCTCCCGGGTTACAGATACGCAGTATTTT
>few|.|TRBJ1-1|TRBV6-5
CASSWSPVMNTEAFF
TGTGCCAGCAGTTGGAGCCCGGTCATGAACACTGAAGCTTTCTTT
>.|.|TRBJ2-3|TRBV4-1
CASSLGSGRTDTQYF
TGCGCCAGCAGCCTCGGGTCGGGTCGGACAGATACGCAGTATTTT
>.|TRBD2|TRBJ2-2|TRBV10-3
CAIESGANTGELFF
TGTGCCATCGAGAGCGGGGCGAACACCGGGGAGCTGTTTTTT
>.|TRBD1|TRBJ2-1|TRBV4-3
CASSPAGTAYNEQFF
TGCGCCAGCAGCCCAGCCGGGACAGCCTACAATGAGCAGTTCTTC